This TCR beta chain was identified in a study of T cell responses to AZD1222 COVID-19 vaccine (dated by TCRdb to about 2021). Turning to the overall study: AZD1222 recipients with second doses at about 4 weeks or about 12 weeks were pooled, because spike-specific TCR depth and breadth did not differ between schedules. Enrollment into the trials was organized by age into subgroups of 18-55, 56-69 and 70-plus years, and those subgroups contained roughly 140, 27 and 60 TCR-sequenced participants, respectively. A total of 240 or so trial participants underwent TCR sequencing, of whom about 200 had received two doses of AZD1222 and about 25 had received two doses of the MenACWY control vaccine.

CDR3 length: 15 amino acids, cysteine to phenylalanine. The only DNA kept is the CDR3, 45 bases in frame from the first base. Per the germline V gene (reference sequence), LNHNV is the CDR1 and YYDKDF is the CDR2. Between the V and J ends, shortened by 0 bases and 3 bases respectively, the junction contains 9 bases. Findings and caveats that apply to the study as a whole: Conclusions about previously exposed vaccinees are limited, since just 5 to 7 AZD1222 recipients were seropositive for SARS-CoV-2 at baseline. Spike-specific TCR breadth and depth rose significantly after two AZD1222 doses compared with day 0 and with MenACWY recipients. Nearly half of unique spike-specific TCRs reportedly recognized epitopes outside regions mutated in the B.1.351 and B.1.1.7 variants. In the small 56-69-year group, the increase in depth fell short of significance, most likely because of low power. Because no samples from the day 14 peak response were available, repertoires could be characterized only after the peak T cell response. Participants were mostly white British, with more females than males. The authors suggested clonal diversity may have been underestimated. The whole spike protein was spanned by vaccine-associated CD4 TCRs, and dominant responses were seen in regions 160-218 and 743-854.

The CDR3 regions of human TCRbeta chains were analyzed by immunosequencing. On the authors' methods: TCRs in the repertoires were compared against a reference library of SARS-CoV-2-specific TCRs that had been generated with the MIRA antigen-specificity platform. Breadth was defined as the fraction of unique TCRs that were SARS-CoV-2-associated. Depth was defined as the fraction of total T cells that were SARS-CoV-2-associated. Each spike-specific TCR was assigned to its reactive spike region and to a CD4 or CD8 class using the MIRA data. Log10-transformed breadth and depth values were compared by one-way ANOVA with Sidak's multiple comparisons tests. Imported from immuneACCESS, the table was reduced by TCRdb to in-frame sequences with V and J called. These copies leave out some clones; in studies compared against another copy, an unresolved V gene accounts for under half, and the cause of the remainder is not known. Clone size and the V and J calls come from that table; the DNA yielded D and trimming. This sample gives 60,000 to 70,000 clones in total; 75% to 85% of them show up just once. The leading ten clones occupy about 5.8% of the sample.

Concerning this clone: It lacks a known antigen. Base quality data are lacking; no much larger clone is found one base away.

The time point label, read with the paper, signifies: baseline before first vaccination. Samples from vaccinated people were obtained from the UK trials COV001 and COV002, which included a single-blind randomized controlled phase 2/3 trial of AZD1222 (ChAdOx1 nCoV-19) in healthy adults. For TCRbeta chain sequencing, PBMC samples were collected from trial participants at day 0 and at day 28 after the second dose. The sequences come from peripheral blood, collected on day 0 of AZD1222 vaccination. The receptor was derived from an adult in good health. The chain uses TRBV15 and TRBJ2-1; TRBD2 might be the D gene, on 6 matching bases. Here the CDR3 is given as CATSRDGGVYNEQFF. The nucleotides are TGTGCCACCAGCAGAGATGGCGGGGTCTACAATGAGCAGTTCTTC.